This is a list of T cell receptor beta chains from one sample in a study of response to subunit inactivated influenza vaccine. TCRdb itself ran the RT-PCR reads through MiXCR, one entry per CDR3 protein. The sample carries approximately 520,000 distinct CDR3 sequences, approximately 15% recorded once. Here the sequenced sample was CD4+ T cells sorted from PBMCs, taken roughly 24 months after vaccination. The source of these receptors is a man in his fifties or sixties who received an inactivated influenza vaccine. The CDR3 runs from the conserved cysteine through the conserved F or W. Each record gives: J gene, D gene, clone size, V gene, CDR3 protein, CDR3 DNA. The D gene is left open where the match is weak. A clone size is listed for some rows: how often the clone was seen (once, few, many), or a class if it is expanded.

TRBJ2-7 TRBD2 few TRBV3-1 CASSQRTGTSSNLFPYEQYF TGTGCCAGCAGCCAACGCACCGGGACTAGCAGCAATCTATTTCCCTACGAGCAGTACTTC
TRBJ1-3 - few TRBV28 CASSLNPGSSGNTIYF TGTGCCAGCAGTTTAAACCCAGGGAGCTCTGGAAACACCATATATTTT
TRBJ2-1 - - TRBV6-5 CASSYSTPGANEQFF TGTGCCAGCAGTTACTCGACCCCAGGGGCAAATGAGCAGTTCTTC
TRBJ2-7 - few TRBV20-1 CSARDPRSVAYEQYF TGCAGTGCTAGAGATCCTAGGTCCGTTGCCTACGAGCAGTACTTC
TRBJ2-5 TRBD1 - TRBV11-2 CASSKRTGFRGETQYF TGTGCCAGCAGCAAACGGACAGGTTTTCGTGGGGAGACCCAGTACTTC
TRBJ1-3 - many TRBV10-3 CAMSTVSGNTIYF TGTGCCATGTCGACAGTCTCTGGAAACACCATATATTTT
TRBJ2-2 - few TRBV10-3 CAISRDFGGNTGELFF TGTGCCATCAGCCGAGATTTCGGGGGGAACACCGGGGAGCTGTTTTTT
TRBJ2-7 - - TRBV20-1 CSARDRAVSYEQYF TGCAGTGCTAGAGATCGTGCGGTCTCCTACGAGCAGTACTTC
TRBJ2-6 - - TRBV6-1 CASNPKRRGTGANVLTF TGTGCCAGCAACCCAAAGCGTCGGGGAACCGGGGCCAACGTCCTGACTTTC
TRBJ2-3 TRBD1 few TRBV18 CASSQQGSTDTQYF TGTGCCAGCTCACAACAGGGGAGCACAGATACGCAGTATTTT
TRBJ2-2 - few TRBV19 CASSQTGGTFHTGELFF TGTGCCAGTAGTCAAACTGGGGGGACCTTTCACACCGGGGAGCTGTTTTTT
TRBJ1-4 - many TRBV27 CASRPPGDREKLFF TGTGCCAGCAGACCGCCAGGAGACCGGGAAAAACTGTTTTTT
TRBJ2-1 TRBD2 - TRBV6-2/TRBV6-3 CASRPSGRGNEQFF TGTGCCAGCCGACCTAGCGGGAGAGGGAATGAGCAGTTCTTC